Each of the 14 T cell receptor beta chains below was sequenced from the same sample in a study of blood T cell repertoires in COVID-19. Assay used: immunoSEQ multiplex PCR; TCRdb lists only in-frame clones, some missing. The table records more than 65,000 clones, 83% of them present only once. The sequenced material came from peripheral blood. Receptor source: a man aged 30 to 39 with COVID-19, enrolled during active disease.

This clone has only a few counts. The chain is built from TRBV29-1 and TRBJ1-5; the match to TRBD1 covers 7 bases. The CDR3 sequence is 14 residues long. Trimming removed 5 bases from V and 4 bases from J; junction bases left unmatched: 8. Germline loops: CDR1 SQVTM, CDR2 ANQGSEA. CDR3 region: CSVSLGTDNQPQHF. The CDR3 DNA sequence: TGCAGCGTTTCCCTCGGGACAGATAATCAGCCCCAGCATTTT.

The V gene is TRBV20-1, the J gene TRBJ2-3; D not certain. Trimming stripped 3 bases from V and 4 bases from J, with 14 bases between. The length of the CDR3 is 14 residues. Germline V gene data show CDR1 as DFQATT and CDR2 as SNEGSKA (reference sequence). The CDR3 bases are TGCAGTGCTAGTTTGATGTCCCGCGCAGATACGCAGTATTTT. Protein product: CSASLMSRADTQYF.

V gene TRBV19 combines with J gene TRBJ2-3, with 15 bases matching TRBD2. This CDR3 has 18 amino acids. The junction had 7 bases not matched to a gene; V was cut back by 6 bases and J by 0 bases. Germline V gene data show CDR1 as LNHDA and CDR2 as SQIVND (reference sequence). DNA of the CDR3: TGTGCCAGTAGGCGGGGCGGACTAGCGGGAGGGAGCACAGATACGCAGTATTTT. Protein product: CASRRGGLAGGSTDTQYF.

This clone was seen only a few times. This chain joins TRBV10-1 and TRBJ1-1; maybe TRBD1 (6 bases). CDR3 length equals 13 residues. Per the germline V gene, CDR1 is WNHNN and CDR2 is SYGVQD (reference sequence). V was pared by 4 bases and J by 5 bases, with 11 bases between. The CDR3 coding sequence is TGCGCCAGCAGTGGGCGGACAGCGACTGAAGCTTTCTTT. Residues: CASSGRTATEAFF.

This clone was seen a few times. The chain uses TRBV6-5 and TRBJ2-7; 7 bases are a match to TRBD1. J gave up 2 bases and V 6 bases, and 10 bases lay outside the gene matches. The CDR3 length is 15 residues. Germline CDR1 and CDR2: MNHEY and SVGAGI. The CDR3 sequence is CASRKPGQRTYEQYF. As DNA, the CDR3 is TGTGCCAGCAGGAAACCGGGACAGAGGACCTACGAGCAGTACTTC.

This clone was seen once. The rearrangement uses TRBV2 and TRBJ2-7; 9 bases agree with TRBD1. The CDR3 runs 16 residues. Germline V lookup: CDR1 SNHLY, CDR2 FYNNEI. The trim removed 4 bases at V and 1 base at J, leaving 8 bases unmatched. CDR3: CASSVNLGTGSYEQYF. The CDR3 nucleotides are TGTGCCAGCAGTGTAAACCTTGGGACAGGGTCCTACGAGCAGTACTTC.

This clone was detected once. This sequence joins TRBV6-5 and TRBJ2-3, with 10 bases lining up with TRBD2. CDR3 length equals 15 residues. V lost 0 bases and J lost 4; bases outside the gene matches: 1. Germline CDR1 reads MNHEY; CDR2 reads SVGAGI. The CDR3 nucleotides are TGTGCCAGCAGTTACTCTAGCGGGAGGCCAGATACGCAGTATTTT. Amino acid sequence: CASSYSSGRPDTQYF.

The genes are TRBV6-2 or TRBV6-3 and TRBJ1-2; tentatively, D is TRBD1 (6 bases). Trimming removed 2 bases at V and 6 bases at J, with 10 bases between. This CDR3 contains 13 residues. Germline CDR1 and CDR2: MNHEY and SVGEGT. DNA for the CDR3: TGTGCCAGCAGTTACGGGGGCCGGGATGGCTACACCTTC. Residues: CASSYGGRDGYTF.

V usage is TRBV7-2 and J usage is TRBJ2-7, with D hard to call. CDR3 length equals 16 residues. CDR1 SGHTA and CDR2 FQGNSA come from the germline V gene. Trimming pared 4 bases from V and 0 bases from J, leaving 16 bases between. CDR3 coding DNA: TGTGCCAGCAGCTCGCCTGACTGGGTAAGCTCCTACGAGCAGTACTTC. This codes for CASSSPDWVSSYEQYF.

The rearrangement links TRBV5-8 to TRBJ2-7; D is possibly TRBD1 (6 bases). V lost 4 bases and J 4 bases, leaving 12 bases between the germline ends. In germline, CDR1 is SGHTS, CDR2 YDEGEE. The length of the CDR3 is 13 residues. The CDR3 here is CASSKQGKYEQYF. CDR3 sequence (DNA): TGTGCCAGCAGCAAACAGGGAAAGTACGAGCAGTACTTC. The whole variable domain, filled in from reference TRBV5-8 and TRBJ2-7, reads EAGVTQSPTHLIKTRGQQATLRCSPISGHTSVYWYQQALGLGLQFLLWYDEGEERNRGNFPPRFSGRQFPNYSSELNVNALELEDSALYLCASSKQGKYEQYFGPGTRLTVT.

In this sample, this clone turned up once. This chain's CDR3 is CASSYSGQPYEQYF. In nucleotides, the CDR3 is TGTGCCAGCAGTTACTCAGGACAGCCCTACGAGCAGTACTTC. The chain joins TRBV6-6 to TRBJ2-7; TRBD1 might be the D (6 bases). There are 14 residues in the CDR3. The germline V gene encodes CDR1 MNHNY and CDR2 SVGAGI (reference sequence). V was pared by 0 bases and J by 2 bases, with 8 bases between.

This sequence joins TRBV7-2 and TRBJ2-1; TRBD1 might be the D (6 bases). Germline CDR1 reads SGHTA; CDR2 reads FQGNSA. Trimming took 2 bases from V and 0 from J, leaving 11 bases between them. The CDR3 is made up of 16 amino acids. In DNA, the CDR3 is TGTGCCAGCAGCTTACAGGGGTGGAGCTCCTACAATGAGCAGTTCTTC. Residues: CASSLQGWSSYNEQFF.

This sequence joins TRBV4-2 and TRBJ2-5; 8 nucleotides match TRBD1. The CDR3 extends over 17 amino acids. Germline trimming cut 4 bases from V and 6 bases from J; bases unmatched to any gene: 16. Per germline, CDR1 LGHNA and CDR2 YNFKEQ. The CDR3 nucleotides are TGTGCCAGCAGCCTCCAGGGACAGGACTTCTCGGGGCAGACCCAGTACTTC. Translating gives CASSLQGQDFSGQTQYF.

The genes are TRBV6-4 and TRBJ2-2; 8 bases agree with TRBD1. V dropped 0 bases and J dropped 6; count of bases not matched to a gene: 0. CDR3 length equals 14 residues. Per germline, CDR1 MRHNA and CDR2 SNTAGT. The CDR3 sequence: CASSDSQGAGELFF. Here the CDR3 DNA reads TGTGCCAGCAGTGACTCACAGGGGGCCGGGGAGCTGTTTTTT.